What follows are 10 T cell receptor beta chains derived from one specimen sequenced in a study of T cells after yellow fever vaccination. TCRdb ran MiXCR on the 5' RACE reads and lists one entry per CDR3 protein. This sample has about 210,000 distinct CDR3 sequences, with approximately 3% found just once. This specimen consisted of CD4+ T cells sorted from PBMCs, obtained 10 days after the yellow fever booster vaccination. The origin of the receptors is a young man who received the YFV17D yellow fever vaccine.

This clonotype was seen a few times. CDR3 DNA: TGTGCCAGCAGCTCCATAGCGGGGGGGCGAGAAGATACGCAGTATTTT. Translated, it gives CASSSIAGGREDTQYF. V usage is TRBV5-4 and J usage is TRBJ2-3; 11 nucleotides align to TRBD2. The V gene's germline CDR1 is SGHNT and CDR2 YYREEE (reference sequence). CDR3 length: 16 residues. Trimming took 3 bases from V and 5 from J; bases not matched to a gene: 8. The complete variable domain, with remaining parts taken from reference TRBV5-4 and TRBJ2-3, reads ETGVTQSPTHLIKTRGQQVTLRCSSQSGHNTVSWYQQALGQGPQFIFQYYREEENGRGNFPPRFSGLQFPNYSSELNVNALELDDSALYLCASSSIAGGREDTQYFGPGTRLTVL.

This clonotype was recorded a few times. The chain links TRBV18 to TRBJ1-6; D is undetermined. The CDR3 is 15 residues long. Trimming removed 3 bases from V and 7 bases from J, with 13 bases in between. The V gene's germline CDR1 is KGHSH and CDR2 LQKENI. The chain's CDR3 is CASSPYEAENSPLHF. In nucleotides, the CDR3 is TGTGCCAGCTCACCCTACGAAGCAGAAAATTCACCCCTCCACTTT.

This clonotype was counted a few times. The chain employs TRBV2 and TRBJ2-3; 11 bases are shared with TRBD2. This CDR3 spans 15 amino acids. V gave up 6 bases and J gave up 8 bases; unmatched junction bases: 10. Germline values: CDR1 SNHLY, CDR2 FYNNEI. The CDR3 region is CASSPNSGGAGTQYF. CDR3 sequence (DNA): TGTGCCAGCAGCCCCAATAGCGGGGGGGCCGGTACGCAGTATTTT. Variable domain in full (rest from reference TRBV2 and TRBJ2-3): EPEVTQTPSHQVTQMGQEVILRCVPISNHLYFYWYRQILGQKVEFLVSFYNNEISEKSEIFDDQFSVERPDGSNFTLKIRSTKLEDSAMYFCASSPNSGGAGTQYFGPGTRLTVL.

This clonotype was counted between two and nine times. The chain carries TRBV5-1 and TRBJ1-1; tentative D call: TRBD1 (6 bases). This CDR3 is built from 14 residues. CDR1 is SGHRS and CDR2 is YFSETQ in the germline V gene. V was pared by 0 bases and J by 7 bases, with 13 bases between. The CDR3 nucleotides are TGCGCCAGCAGCTTGGGGGGGCCGGGGGTTGAAGCTTTCTTT. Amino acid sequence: CASSLGGPGVEAFF. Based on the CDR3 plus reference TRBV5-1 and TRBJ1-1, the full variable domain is KAGVTQTPRYLIKTRGQQVTLSCSPISGHRSVSWYQQTPGQGLQFLFEYFSETQRNKGNFPGRFSGRQFSNSRSEMNVSTLELGDSALYLCASSLGGPGVEAFFGQGTRLTVV.

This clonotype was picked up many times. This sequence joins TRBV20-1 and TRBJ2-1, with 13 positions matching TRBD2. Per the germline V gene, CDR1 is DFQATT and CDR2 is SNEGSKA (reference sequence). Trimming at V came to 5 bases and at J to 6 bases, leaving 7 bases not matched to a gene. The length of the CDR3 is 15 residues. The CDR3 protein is CSAPQTSGGFNEQFF. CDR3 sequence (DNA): TGCAGTGCTCCCCAGACTAGCGGGGGGTTCAATGAGCAGTTCTTC.

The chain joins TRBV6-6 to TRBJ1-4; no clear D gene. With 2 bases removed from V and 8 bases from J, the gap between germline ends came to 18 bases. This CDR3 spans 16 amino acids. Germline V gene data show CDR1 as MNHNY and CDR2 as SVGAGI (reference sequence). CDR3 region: CASSYGDSPVGEKLFF. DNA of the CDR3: TGTGCCAGCAGTTACGGCGACTCCCCCGTCGGGGAAAAACTGTTTTTT.

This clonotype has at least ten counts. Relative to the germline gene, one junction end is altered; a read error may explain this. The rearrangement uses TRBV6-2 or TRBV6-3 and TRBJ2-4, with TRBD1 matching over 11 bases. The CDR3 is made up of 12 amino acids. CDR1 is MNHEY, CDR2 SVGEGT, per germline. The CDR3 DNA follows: TGTGCCAGCAGGGACAGGGGGCTCGTTCCTCTATTC. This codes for CASRDRGLVPLF.

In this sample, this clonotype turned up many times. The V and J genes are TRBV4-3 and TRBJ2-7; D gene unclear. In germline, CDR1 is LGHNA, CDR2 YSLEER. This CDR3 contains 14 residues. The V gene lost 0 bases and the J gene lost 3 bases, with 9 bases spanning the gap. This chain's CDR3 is CASSQEHSFYEQYF. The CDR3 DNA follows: TGCGCCAGCAGCCAAGAACACAGTTTCTACGAGCAGTACTTC.

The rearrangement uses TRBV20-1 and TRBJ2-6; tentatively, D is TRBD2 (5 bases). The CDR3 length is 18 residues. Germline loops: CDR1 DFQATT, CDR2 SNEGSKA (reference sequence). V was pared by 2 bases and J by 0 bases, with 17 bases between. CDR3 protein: CSARSEGLLSSGANVLTF. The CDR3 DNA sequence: TGCAGTGCTAGATCGGAAGGACTCCTCAGCTCTGGGGCCAACGTCCTGACTTTC.

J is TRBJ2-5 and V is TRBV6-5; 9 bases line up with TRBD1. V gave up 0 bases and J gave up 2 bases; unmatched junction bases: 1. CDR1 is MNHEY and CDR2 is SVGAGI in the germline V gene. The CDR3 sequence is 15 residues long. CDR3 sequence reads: CASSYSGQGQETQYF. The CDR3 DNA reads TGTGCCAGCAGTTACTCAGGACAGGGGCAAGAGACCCAGTACTTC.